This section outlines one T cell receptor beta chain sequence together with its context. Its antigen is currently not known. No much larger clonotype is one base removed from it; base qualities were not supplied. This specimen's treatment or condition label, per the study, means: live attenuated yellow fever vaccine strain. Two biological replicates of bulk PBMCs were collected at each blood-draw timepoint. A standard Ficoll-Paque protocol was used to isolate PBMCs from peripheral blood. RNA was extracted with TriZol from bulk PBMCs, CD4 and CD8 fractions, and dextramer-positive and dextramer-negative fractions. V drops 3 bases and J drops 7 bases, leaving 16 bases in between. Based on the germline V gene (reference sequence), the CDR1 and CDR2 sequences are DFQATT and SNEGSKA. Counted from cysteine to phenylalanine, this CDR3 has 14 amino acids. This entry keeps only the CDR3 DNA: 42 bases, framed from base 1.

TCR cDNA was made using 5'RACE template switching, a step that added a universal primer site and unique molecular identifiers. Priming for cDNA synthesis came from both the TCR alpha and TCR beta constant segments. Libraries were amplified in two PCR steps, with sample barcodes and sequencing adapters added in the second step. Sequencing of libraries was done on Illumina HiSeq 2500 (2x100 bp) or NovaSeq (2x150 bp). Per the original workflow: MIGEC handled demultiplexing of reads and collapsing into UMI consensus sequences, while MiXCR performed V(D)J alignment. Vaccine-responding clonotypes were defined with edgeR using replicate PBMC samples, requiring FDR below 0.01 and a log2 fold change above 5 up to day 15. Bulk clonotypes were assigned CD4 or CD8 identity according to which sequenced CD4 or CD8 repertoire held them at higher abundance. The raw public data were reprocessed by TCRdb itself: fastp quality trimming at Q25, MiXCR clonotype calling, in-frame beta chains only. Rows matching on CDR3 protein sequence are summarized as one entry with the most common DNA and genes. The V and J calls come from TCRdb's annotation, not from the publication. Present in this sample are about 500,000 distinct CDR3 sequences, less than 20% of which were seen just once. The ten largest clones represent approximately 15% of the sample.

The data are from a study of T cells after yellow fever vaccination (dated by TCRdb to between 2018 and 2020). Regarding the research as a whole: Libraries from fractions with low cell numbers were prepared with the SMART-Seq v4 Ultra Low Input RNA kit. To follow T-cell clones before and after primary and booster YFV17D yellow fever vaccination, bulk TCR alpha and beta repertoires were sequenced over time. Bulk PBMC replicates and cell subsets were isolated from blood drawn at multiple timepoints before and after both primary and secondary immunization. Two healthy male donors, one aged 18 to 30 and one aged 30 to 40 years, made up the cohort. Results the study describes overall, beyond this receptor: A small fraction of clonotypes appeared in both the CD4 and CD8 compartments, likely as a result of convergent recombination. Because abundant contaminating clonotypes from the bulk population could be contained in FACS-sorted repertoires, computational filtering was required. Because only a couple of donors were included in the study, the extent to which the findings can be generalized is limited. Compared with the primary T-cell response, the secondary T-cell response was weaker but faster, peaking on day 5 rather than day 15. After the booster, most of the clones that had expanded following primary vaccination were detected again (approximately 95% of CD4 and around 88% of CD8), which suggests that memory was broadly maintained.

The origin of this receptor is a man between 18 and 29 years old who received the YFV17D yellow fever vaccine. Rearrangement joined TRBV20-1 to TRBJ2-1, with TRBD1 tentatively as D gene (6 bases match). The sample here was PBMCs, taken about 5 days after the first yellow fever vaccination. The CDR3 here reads CSASRSGVGNEQFF. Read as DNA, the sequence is TGCAGTGCTAGTAGGTCAGGGGTCGGGAATGAGCAGTTCTTC.